The T cell receptor (beta chain) described here comes from a study of cytomegalovirus exposure and HLA in healthy donors. Study-wide background: Membership in the Caucasian-associated ancestry cluster was found for around four fifths of approximately 380 genotyped donors. Findings of the study overall: Cytomegalovirus status was reportedly diagnosed by the classifier with high specificity and sensitivity. In a later analysis, at a false discovery rate of 0.05, roughly 17,000 TCR beta sequences were associated with HLA alleles. In a later analysis, compared with equally common non-associated chains, HLA-associated beta chains were more expanded.

This CDR3 region has 17 residues. V dropped 5 bases and J dropped 3 bases, with 22 bases sitting between them. In germline, CDR1 is MGHDK, CDR2 SYGVNS. Worth noting for this clone: As yet, its antigen is unknown.

PCR involved 60 Vbeta and 13 Jbeta primers. Produced via immunoSEQ multiplex PCR; TCRdb's table is partial and in-frame only. The sample records roughly 180,000 clones, just under 80% being singletons. Sequencing was carried out using PBMCs. This TCR derives from a woman aged 30 to 39 in good health and CMV-seropositive. The chain uses TRBV25-1 and TRBJ2-5, with D hard to call. As DNA, the CDR3 is TGTGCCAGCAGTACAACATTGCAGACCCACAGAAAAGAGACCCAGTACTTC. Its translation: CASSTTLQTHRKETQYF.